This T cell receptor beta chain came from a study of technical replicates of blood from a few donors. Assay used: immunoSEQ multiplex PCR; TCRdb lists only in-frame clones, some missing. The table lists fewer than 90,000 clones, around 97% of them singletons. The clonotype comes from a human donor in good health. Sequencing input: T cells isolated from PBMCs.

The CDR3 sequence: CATSRDRGTGDQPQHF. The CDR3 DNA reads TGTGCCACCAGCAGAGATCGTGGGACAGGGGATCAGCCCCAGCATTTT. This chain joins TRBV15 and TRBJ1-5; 10 bases fit TRBD1. This CDR3 comprises 16 residues. With V trimmed by 0 bases and J by 5 bases, 4 bases remained unmatched. Germline values: CDR1 LNHNV, CDR2 YYDKDF (reference sequence).